The 6 T cell receptor beta chains listed next were all sequenced from one sample in a study of regulatory T cells in long-lasting Graves disease. Arm-PCR with iRepertoire HTBI primers amplified the CDR3 regions for these TCR beta libraries. TCRdb redid the calling of the multiplex PCR reads with MiXCR, one entry per CDR3 protein. The data contain 500,000 to 800,000 distinct CDR3 sequences, about 32% of them singletons. The time point was: persistent/refractory GD, antithyroid drugs over 5 years with positive TRAb. RNA from PBMCs was the source of the TCR library. Specimen: peripheral blood mononuclear cells (PBMCs), collected when the disease was refractory, from a patient treated with antithyroid drugs. These receptors all stem from a female donor with Graves disease.

This clonotype came up a few times. This sequence joins TRBV5-1 and TRBJ1-2; D is unclear. The germline gives CDR1 SGHRS, CDR2 YFSETQ. The CDR3 contains 16 residues. Trimming removed 0 bases from V and 6 bases from J, with 18 bases in between. The CDR3 reads CASSLAGKAPGDGYTF. The CDR3 nucleotides read TGCGCCAGCAGCTTGGCCGGTAAGGCCCCGGGAGATGGCTACACCTTC.

The chain combines TRBV6-5 with TRBJ1-5; D might be TRBD1 (5 bases). Germline-derived CDR1 and CDR2 are MNHEY and SVGAGI. The CDR3 length is 13 residues. The ends were cut back, 4 bases at V and 7 bases at J, with 11 bases in the middle. The CDR3 DNA sequence: TGTGCCAGCAGTTCGCAGGGAATGCAGCCCCAGCATTTT. It specifies CASSSQGMQPQHF.

The chain links TRBV7-9 to TRBJ2-5; perhaps TRBD2 as D (5 bases). Germline lookup yields CDR1 SEHNR and CDR2 FQNEAQ (reference sequence). This CDR3 is built from 17 residues. V gave up 5 bases and J gave up 5 bases, with 24 bases separating them. The CDR3 is CASSPEERLIRWETQYF. For the CDR3, the DNA is TGTGCCAGCAGCCCCGAGGAGCGGCTGATCCGATGGGAGACCCAGTACTTC.

CDR3 protein: CASSTNRNQPQHF. The CDR3 nucleotides are TGTGCCAGCAGTACCAACCGCAATCAGCCCCAGCATTTT. The V call is TRBV27, the J call TRBJ1-5; D is unresolved. Germline values: CDR1 MNHEY, CDR2 SMNVEV (reference sequence). The CDR3 totals 13 residues. V was pared by 5 bases and J by 2 bases, with 7 bases between.

Ten or more counts support this clonotype. The gene calls are TRBV2 and TRBJ1-1; no reliable D call. V lost 4 bases to trimming and J lost 5 bases, with 11 bases between them. The CDR3 is 13 amino acids. Looked up from germline, CDR1 is SNHLY and CDR2 is FYNNEI. The CDR3 DNA reads as TGTGCCAGCAGTGGAACTTTCGGAACTGAAGCTTTCTTT. This translates into CASSGTFGTEAFF. Together with reference TRBV2 and TRBJ1-1, the CDR3 gives the full variable domain: EPEVTQTPSHQVTQMGQEVILRCVPISNHLYFYWYRQILGQKVEFLVSFYNNEISEKSEIFDDQFSVERPDGSNFTLKIRSTKLEDSAMYFCASSGTFGTEAFFGQGTRLTVV.

This clonotype was recorded many times. The chain joins TRBV13 to TRBJ2-7; TRBD1 matches 8 bases. The CDR3 is 15 residues long. V trimming: 5 bases; J trimming: 1 base; junction bases outside the gene matches: 7. Germline CDR1 PRHDT, CDR2 FYEKMQ (reference sequence). The CDR3 nucleotides are TGTGCCAGCAGCGCCTTGGGACAGGAATCCTACGAGCAGTACTTC. This translates into CASSALGQESYEQYF.